One sample yielded the 24 T cell receptor beta chains listed below, sequenced in a study of T cell repertoires in cytomegalovirus infection. TCRdb re-called the reads through MiXCR, storing one row per CDR3 protein. The table lists about 150,000 distinct CDR3 sequences, roughly a quarter of them singletons. Sequencing was carried out using PBMCs. The source is a human donor in good health (CMV status not recorded). Some clones in this sample may be carry-over from other donors' samples.

This clonotype was counted at least ten times. The chain links TRBV19 to TRBJ1-1; D is ambiguous. CDR3 length: 13 residues. Trimming left V 3 bases short and J 0 bases short, with 5 bases between. Germline V lookup: CDR1 LNHDA, CDR2 SQIVND (reference sequence). The CDR3, as DNA: TGTGCCAGTAGTATCAGCATGAACACTGAAGCTTTCTTT. Its translation is CASSISMNTEAFF.

The table lists this clonotype with a few counts. V gene TRBV29-1 combines with J gene TRBJ1-1; the D gene is possibly TRBD1 (5 bases). V was pared by 7 bases and J by 1 base, with 13 bases between. This CDR3 contains 13 residues. Germline CDR1 SQVTM, CDR2 ANQGSEA. CDR3 sequence (DNA): TGCAGCGCTGGCCGGAGGGGGAACACTGAAGCTTTCTTT. This translates into CSAGRRGNTEAFF.

The sample holds a few counts of this clonotype. The rearrangement uses TRBV11-2 and TRBJ2-3, with 11 nucleotides matching TRBD2. Trimming at V came to 4 bases and at J to 3 bases, leaving 15 bases not matched to a gene. The V gene's germline CDR1 is SGHAT and CDR2 FQNNGV. This CDR3 spans 19 amino acids. Written as DNA, the CDR3 is TGTGCCAGCAGCTATAGCGGGAGGGCCTTTCCTGGGGGGACAGATACGCAGTATTTT. It specifies CASSYSGRAFPGGTDTQYF.

This clonotype is labeled as medium-sized. The chain joins TRBV28 to TRBJ2-7; no reliable D call. The CDR3 sequence is 14 residues long. Germline V gives CDR1 MDHEN, CDR2 SYDVKM. V was shortened by 5 bases and J by 1 base, with 12 bases between the two germline ends. CDR3 region: CASSPGLGSYEQYF. The CDR3, as DNA: TGTGCCAGCAGTCCGGGTCTCGGGTCCTACGAGCAGTACTTC.

This clonotype came up many times. The V call is TRBV3-1, the J call TRBJ2-5; 7 bases line up with TRBD1. Germline loops: CDR1 LGHDT, CDR2 YNNKEL (reference sequence). This CDR3 comprises 15 residues. The junction had 6 bases not matched to a gene; V was cut back by 4 bases and J by 1 base. The CDR3 region is CASSLGTESQETQYF. The CDR3 nucleotides read TGTGCCAGCAGCCTCGGGACAGAGAGCCAAGAGACCCAGTACTTC.

V is TRBV20-1 and J is TRBJ2-1; a possible D gene is TRBD1 (5 bases). Germline CDR1 DFQATT, CDR2 SNEGSKA (reference sequence). CDR3 length: 10 residues. V dropped 5 bases and J dropped 8 bases, with 7 bases sitting between them. CDR3 residues: CSAVRDEQFF. The CDR3 bases are TGCAGTGCTGTCAGGGATGAGCAGTTCTTC.

Ten or more counts support this clonotype. The V call is TRBV7-2, the J call TRBJ2-2; 8 bases are shared with TRBD1. The V gene's germline CDR1 is SGHTA and CDR2 FQGNSA. The CDR3 loop spans 15 amino acids. With V trimmed by 4 bases and J by 5 bases, 6 bases remained unmatched. In DNA, the CDR3 is TGTGCCAGCAGCTACTGGACAGGGTTGACCGGGGAGCTGTTTTTT. It translates to CASSYWTGLTGELFF.

This clonotype has a count of ten or more. The genes are TRBV6-1 and TRBJ2-6; D unclear. Germline V gene data show CDR1 as MNHNS and CDR2 as SASEGT. Trimming pared 2 bases from V and 2 bases from J, leaving 7 bases between. There are 15 residues in the CDR3. The CDR3 is CASSEREAGANVLTF. The CDR3 bases are TGTGCCAGCAGTGAAAGAGAGGCTGGGGCCAACGTCCTGACTTTC.

As to this clonotype: This could be a read error, since a much larger clone is one nucleotide away. The chain is built from TRBV7-8 and TRBJ1-1; D unclear. Germline V lookup: CDR1 SGHVS, CDR2 FQNEAQ. This CDR3 is built from 14 residues. This CDR3 reads CTSTPGRMNTEAFF. In DNA, the CDR3 is TGTACCAGCACCCCAGGACGGATGAACACTGAAGCTTTCTTT.

This clonotype has just a few counts. The J gene is TRBJ1-1, the V gene TRBV5-6, with no clear D. The CDR3 consists of 13 residues. Germline CDR1 and CDR2: SGHDT and YYEEEE. V was trimmed by 2 bases and J by 7 bases, leaving 12 bases between them. DNA for the CDR3: TGTGCCAGCAGCTTCGGGCAGGACTATGAAGCTTTCTTT. This sequence encodes CASSFGQDYEAFF.

This clonotype was seen repeatedly, ten times or more. This chain joins TRBV12-3 or TRBV12-4 and TRBJ1-1; 8 bases match TRBD1. Germline trimming cut 7 bases from V and 2 bases from J; bases unmatched to any gene: 9. The CDR3 runs 15 residues. The CDR3 sequence is CASTYQGARNTEAFF. CDR3 coding DNA: TGTGCCAGCACCTATCAGGGGGCGAGAAACACTGAAGCTTTCTTT.

The chain carries TRBV12-3 or TRBV12-4 and TRBJ2-1; TRBD2 matches 10 bases. The junction had 8 bases not matched to a gene; V was cut back by 5 bases and J by 7 bases. The CDR3 is made up of 15 amino acids. CDR3 sequence reads: CASSTRAGGPNEQFF. CDR3 in DNA: TGTGCCAGCAGTACCCGAGCGGGGGGGCCAAATGAGCAGTTCTTC.

This clonotype was seen repeatedly, ten times or more. The gene calls are TRBV11-2 and TRBJ1-1; D ambiguous. Between the trimmed V and J ends, which lost 2 bases and 6 bases, there was a span of 16 bases. Germline CDR1 reads SGHAT; CDR2 reads FQNNGV. This CDR3 contains 15 residues. CDR3 bases: TGTGCCAGCAGCTTAAGGCGAGCCGGGAGCCCTGAAGCTTTCTTT. This translates into CASSLRRAGSPEAFF.

The chain links TRBV7-4 to TRBJ1-2; possibly TRBD1 for D (6 bases). The germline gives CDR1 SGHVT, CDR2 SQSDAQ. Trimming took 3 bases from V and 6 from J, leaving 14 bases between them. CDR3 length: 14 amino acids. CDR3 in amino acids: CASSFPGAGDGYTF. CDR3 bases: TGTGCCAGCAGCTTCCCCGGGGCAGGGGATGGCTACACCTTC.

This clonotype was counted many times. V usage is TRBV7-2 and J usage is TRBJ1-1; D possibly corresponds to TRBD1 (5 bases). The V gene lost 1 base and the J gene lost 4 bases, with 10 bases spanning the gap. The CDR3 contains 14 residues. CDR1 is SGHTA, CDR2 FQGNSA, per germline. The CDR3 is CASSLGGGGTEAFF. DNA for the CDR3: TGTGCCAGCAGCTTAGGCGGGGGGGGCACTGAAGCTTTCTTT.

The V and J genes are TRBV28 and TRBJ2-5; D gene unclear. Trimming took 5 bases from V and 4 from J, leaving 17 bases between them. The CDR3 covers 15 residues. CDR1 is MDHEN and CDR2 is SYDVKM in the germline V gene. The CDR3 sequence: CASSPSRVVTETQYF. The CDR3 nucleotides are TGTGCCAGCAGTCCCTCTCGGGTTGTAACAGAGACCCAGTACTTC.

V is TRBV11-2 and J is TRBJ1-1; D remains ambiguous. CDR3 length equals 16 residues. V dropped 6 bases and J dropped 1 base, with 18 bases sitting between them. Per the germline V gene, CDR1 is SGHAT and CDR2 is FQNNGV. The CDR3 nucleotides read TGTGCCAGCAGATCCCTCTTGGGTGGCACGAACACTGAAGCTTTCTTT. Its translation: CASRSLLGGTNTEAFF.

This clonotype appeared many times. This sequence joins TRBV28 and TRBJ2-5, with 15 bases matching TRBD2. V gave up 5 bases and J gave up 2 bases; unmatched junction bases: 3. Germline V gene lookup returns CDR1 MDHEN and CDR2 SYDVKM. The length of the CDR3 is 16 residues. CDR3 in amino acids: CASSAGLAGGQETQYF. CDR3 nucleotide sequence: TGTGCCAGCAGTGCCGGACTAGCGGGAGGGCAAGAGACCCAGTACTTC.

The chain recombines TRBV2 with TRBJ2-1, with D hard to call. The ends were cut back, 4 bases at V and 5 bases at J, with 3 bases in the middle. The germline CDR1 and CDR2 sequences are SNHLY and FYNNEI. The CDR3 sequence is 11 residues long. The CDR3 DNA sequence: TGTGCCAGCAGTGGGCACAATGAGCAGTTCTTC. It yields the protein CASSGHNEQFF.

The CDR3 coding sequence is TGCAGTGCTAGAGTGACAGGGGACGGGGCCTACGAGCAGTACTTC. This codes for CSARVTGDGAYEQYF. J is TRBJ2-7 and V is TRBV20-1, with 8 bases aligning to TRBD1. The CDR3 spans 15 residues. Germline assignment: CDR1 DFQATT and CDR2 SNEGSKA (reference sequence). The ends lost 1 base at V and 2 bases at J; junction bases unmatched: 7.

V and J are TRBV5-6 and TRBJ1-2; no reliable D call. CDR1 SGHDT and CDR2 YYEEEE come from the germline V gene. V was cut by 0 bases and J by 7 bases, with 10 bases left in between. CDR3 size: 13 residues. CDR3 loop: CASSLDPLRGYTF. DNA for the CDR3: TGTGCCAGCAGCTTGGATCCCCTGCGTGGCTACACCTTC.

Comment on this clonotype: The junction differs from germline at one of its ends, possibly a read error. The rearrangement links TRBV27 to TRBJ2-3; D is undetermined. Germline loops: CDR1 MNHEY, CDR2 SMNVEV (reference sequence). There are 14 residues in the CDR3. CDR3 in DNA: TGTGCCAGCAGTTTGACACGAAGCACAGATAAGCAGTATTTT. Translation gives CASSLTRSTDKQYF.

This clonotype was found a few times. This rearrangement joins TRBV7-9 to TRBJ2-4; TRBD1 agrees at 10 bases. CDR1 SEHNR and CDR2 FQNEAQ come from the germline V gene (reference sequence). The J segment lost 1 base and the V segment lost 5 bases, leaving 2 bases of the junction unmatched. This CDR3 is built from 15 residues. CDR3 loop: CASSGTGAAKNIQYF. The CDR3 bases are TGTGCCAGCAGCGGGACAGGGGCGGCCAAAAACATTCAGTACTTC.

This clonotype was counted a few times. This sequence joins TRBV28 and TRBJ1-5; 8 nucleotides align to TRBD1. CDR3 length: 14 amino acids. The V gene's germline CDR1 is MDHEN and CDR2 SYDVKM. J was trimmed by 5 bases and V by 4 bases; bases with no gene match: 4. The CDR3 DNA reads TGTGCCAGCAGTTCCCAGGGGGCCGATCAGCCCCAGCATTTT. Translating it yields CASSSQGADQPQHF.